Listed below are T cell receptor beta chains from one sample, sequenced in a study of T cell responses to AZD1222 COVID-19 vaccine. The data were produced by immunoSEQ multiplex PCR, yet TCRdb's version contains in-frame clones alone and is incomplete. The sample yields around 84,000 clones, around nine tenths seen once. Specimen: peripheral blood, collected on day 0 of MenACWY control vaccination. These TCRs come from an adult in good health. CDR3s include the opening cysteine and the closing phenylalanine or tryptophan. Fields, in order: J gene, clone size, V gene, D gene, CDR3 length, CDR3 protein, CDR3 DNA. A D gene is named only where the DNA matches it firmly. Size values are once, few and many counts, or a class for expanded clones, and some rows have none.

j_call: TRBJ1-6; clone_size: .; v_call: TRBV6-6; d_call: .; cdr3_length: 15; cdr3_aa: CASSYGDSTNSPLHF; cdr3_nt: TGTGCCAGCAGTTACGGTGACAGTACTAATTCACCCCTCCACTTT
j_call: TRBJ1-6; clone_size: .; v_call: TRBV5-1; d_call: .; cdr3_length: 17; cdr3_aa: CASSLETISSYNSPLHF; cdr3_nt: TGCGCCAGCAGCTTGGAGACAATTAGCTCCTATAATTCACCCCTCCACTTT
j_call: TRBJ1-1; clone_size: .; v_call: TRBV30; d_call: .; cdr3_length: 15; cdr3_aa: CAWVRGDDLDTEAFF; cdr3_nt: TGTGCCTGGGTTAGAGGGGACGATTTGGACACTGAAGCTTTCTTT
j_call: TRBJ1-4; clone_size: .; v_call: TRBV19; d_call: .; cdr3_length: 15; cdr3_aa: CASRMDRRGNEKLFF; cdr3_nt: TGTGCCAGTAGAATGGATAGGCGGGGTAATGAAAAACTGTTTTTT
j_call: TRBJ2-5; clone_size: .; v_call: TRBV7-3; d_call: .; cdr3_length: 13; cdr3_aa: CASSLGSQETQYF; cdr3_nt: TGTGCCAGCAGCCTCGGGAGCCAAGAGACCCAGTACTTC
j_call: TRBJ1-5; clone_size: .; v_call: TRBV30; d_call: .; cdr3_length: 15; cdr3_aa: CAWGVKAGANQPQHF; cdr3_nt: TGTGCCTGGGGGGTGAAGGCAGGGGCGAATCAGCCCCAGCATTTT
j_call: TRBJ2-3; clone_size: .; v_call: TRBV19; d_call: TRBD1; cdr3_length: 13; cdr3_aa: CASSWTGGDTQYF; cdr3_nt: TGTGCCAGTAGTTGGACAGGGGGAGATACGCAGTATTTT
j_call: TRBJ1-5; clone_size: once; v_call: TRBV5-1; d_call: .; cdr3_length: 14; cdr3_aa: CASSFGGIDQPQHF; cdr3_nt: TGCGCCAGCAGCTTTGGAGGTATCGATCAGCCCCAGCATTTT
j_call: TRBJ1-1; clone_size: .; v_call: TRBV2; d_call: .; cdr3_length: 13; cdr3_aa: CASGTFMNTEAFF; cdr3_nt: TGTGCCAGCGGGACATTTATGAACACTGAAGCTTTCTTT
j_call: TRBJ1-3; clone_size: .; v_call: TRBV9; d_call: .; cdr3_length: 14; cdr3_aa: CASSGSSPGNTIYF; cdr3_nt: TGTGCCAGCAGCGGGAGTAGCCCTGGAAACACCATATATTTT